The TCR beta chain described here comes from a study of T cells after yellow fever vaccination. On this clonotype itself: Its antigen is not identified.

TCRdb fed the 5' RACE reads into MiXCR, producing one record per CDR3 protein. The sample has some 350,000 distinct CDR3 sequences; approximately 10% are singletons. Regarding the study as a whole: Clonotypes found in both CD4 and CD8 compartments made up a small share.

This CDR3 comprises 16 residues. Germline V lookup: CDR1 SEHNR, CDR2 FQNEAQ (reference sequence). V lost 5 bases and J lost 1, with 18 bases in between. Sequencing was performed on PBMCs, taken on the day of the first yellow fever vaccination. This TCR was sampled from a man between 18 and 35 years old who received the YFV17D yellow fever vaccine. This rearrangement joins TRBV7-9 to TRBJ2-7, with D perhaps given as TRBD1 or TRBD2 (5 bases each). CDR3 sequence (DNA): TGTGCCAGCAGCCCTAGGGACGGGGCTGTATCCTACGAGCAGTACTTC. Its protein product is CASSPRDGAVSYEQYF.